This T cell receptor (beta chain) was retrieved from a study of T cell clones after liver transplantation. About the research overall: Blood was drawn pre-transplant, before withdrawal, and after full or failed withdrawal.

Sequenced by immunoSEQ multiplex PCR; TCRdb stores in-frame clones only, minus some. Among roughly 100,000 clones listed, roughly 80% were seen once. CDR3 size: 15 residues. With V trimmed by 6 bases and J by 1 base, 3 bases remained unmatched. The germline V gene has CDR1 MNHNS and CDR2 SASEGT. Specimen: CD4+ T cells from blood, collected about 50 months after liver transplant. This chain uses TRBV6-1 with TRBJ1-4; 9 bases are a match to TRBD1. The TCR originated in a human patient who received a liver transplant. Some T cells may arise from the graft donor. The CDR3 reads CASRLTGGTNEKLFF. CDR3 DNA: TGTGCCAGCAGGCTGACAGGGGGAACTAATGAAAAACTGTTTTTT.